This T cell receptor (beta chain) came from a study of cytotoxic CD8 clonotypes in ibrutinib-treated CLL. Repertoires were generated with immunoSEQ multiplex PCR, while TCRdb's copy carries only in-frame clones and drops some. The sample lists around 140,000 clones; approximately 85% were seen once. In regard to this clone: Its antigen is not identified.

Overall study findings and caveats: Starting clonality was above that of age-matched healthy donors and tracked circulating CD8+ T-cell counts. A difference in sampling times existed between sustained-remission and progressing patients.

Deletions cut 0 bases from V and 5 bases from J, with 11 bases between. CDR1 is LNHNV, CDR2 YYDKDF, per germline (reference sequence). The CDR3 consists of 15 residues. This chain connects TRBV15 to TRBJ2-1; unclear D gene. The sequence was obtained from a human donor with chronic lymphocytic leukemia. Sequences were derived from PBMCs, sampled after 24 months of ibrutinib treatment. In DNA, the CDR3 is TGTGCCACCAGCAGAGATAAATCTATGGACAATGAGCAGTTCTTC. As protein: CATSRDKSMDNEQFF.